This TCR beta chain was captured in a study of T cell changes during pregnancy in multiple sclerosis (dated by TCRdb to the late 2010s). General notes on the study: Changes in the T cell repertoire over the course of pregnancy were examined in this study in women with multiple sclerosis.

Receptor amplification or capture employed the immunoSEQ multiplex PCR assay. In its TCRdb copy, this immuneACCESS table keeps in-frame sequences only and misses some clones. Where compared with another copy, unresolved V genes explain less than half of these, and the others have no known cause. Across this sample there are approximately 58,000 clones, with about nine tenths seen only once. The ten largest clones represent approximately 1.4% of the sample. The CDR3 contains 16 residues, cysteine and phenylalanine counted. Only the CDR3 region is kept as DNA, spanning 48 bases read in frame from base 1. Relative to germline, V is missing 4 bases and J is missing 4 bases, with 4 bases of the junction outside any gene match. CDR1 and CDR2 are read off the germline V gene (reference sequence) as SGHKS and YYEKEE. A word on this clone: Its antigen is still unknown. Base qualities were left out, and no much larger clone turns up one base away.

The sequencing used peripheral blood, collected in the second trimester of pregnancy. The sequence was obtained from a female donor with multiple sclerosis, enrolled in a pregnancy study. The V and J genes are TRBV5-5 and TRBJ2-1; 14 junctional bases match TRBD2. The nucleotide sequence is TGTGCCAGCAGCACGGGACTAGCGGGAGAGTACAATGAGCAGTTCTTC. It codes for CASSTGLAGEYNEQFF.